This T cell receptor (beta chain) was documented in a study of regulatory T cells in long-lasting Graves disease. Looked up from germline, CDR1 is DFQATT and CDR2 is SNEGSKA (reference sequence). Germline trimming cut 6 bases from V and 0 bases from J; bases unmatched to any gene: 5. This CDR3 spans 14 amino acids. General observations from the study: Segments TRBV28, TRBJ1-2 and TRBJ2-5 showed preferential usage in persistent disease.

This clonotype was picked up many times. The antigen remains undetermined. Time point: newly diagnosed GD, antithyroid drugs for less than 3 months. PBMCs were the source of the RNA used for TCR sequencing. Graves' disease diagnoses followed American Thyroid Association guidelines. A peripheral blood sample, roughly 8.8 milliliters in volume, was drawn into EDTA tubes. Construction of TCR beta libraries relied on iRepertoire HTBI primers and on Arm-PCR targeting CDR3 regions. TCRdb reprocessed the multiplex PCR reads with MiXCR, giving one entry per CDR3 protein. The sample carries hundreds of thousands of distinct CDR3 sequences, roughly 15% recorded once. These data were also filed under a second study, of T cells in Graves' hyperthyroidism and ophthalmopathy. From that study: Most clonotypes expanded in thyroid above 0.001 were likewise present in blood.

Source: peripheral blood mononuclear cells (PBMCs), taken at new diagnosis, from a patient treated with antithyroid drugs. This TCR was sampled from a woman in her twenties or thirties with Graves disease. This chain uses TRBV20-1 with TRBJ1-5; 7 bases match TRBD1. CDR3 nucleotides: TGCAGTGCCCGGACAGGATATAGCAATCAGCCCCAGCATTTT. Protein: CSARTGYSNQPQHF.